The 24 T cell receptor beta chains presented below share a single source sample, sequenced in a study of technical replicates of blood from a few donors. Assay: immunoSEQ multiplex PCR; the TCRdb copy retains only in-frame clones and omits some. The sample records about 81,000 clones, 81% being singletons. Sequenced: PBMCs. The source is a human donor in good health. Some clones in this sample may be carry-over from other donors' samples.

The CDR3 spells CASSIPTSGGSFQETQYF. The CDR3 DNA reads as TGCGCCAGCAGTATACCAACTAGCGGGGGGTCCTTTCAAGAGACCCAGTACTTC. The chain employs TRBV5-1 and TRBJ2-5, with 12 nucleotides matching TRBD2. With 5 bases clipped from V and 2 bases from J, the junction kept 13 bases outside the gene matches. Germline V gives CDR1 SGHRS, CDR2 YFSETQ. The CDR3 has 18 residues.

The gene calls are TRBV4-2 and TRBJ2-7; 7 nucleotides align to TRBD2. This CDR3 has 15 residues. Germline CDR1 and CDR2: LGHNA and YNFKEQ. J gave up 6 bases and V 0 bases, and 8 bases lay outside the gene matches. In nucleotides, the CDR3 is TGTGCCAGCAGCCAAGATCTGGTCGGGGGGTTCGAGCAGTACTTC. Its protein is CASSQDLVGGFEQYF.

The chain uses TRBV28 and TRBJ1-2; the D is unclear. The V and J ends lost 7 bases and 8 bases respectively, with 14 bases between them. From germline, CDR1 is MDHEN and CDR2 SYDVKM. The CDR3 spans 12 residues. This CDR3 is CASTRPGRGYTF. CDR3 sequence (DNA): TGTGCCAGCACCCGGCCGGGTAGAGGCTACACCTTC.

This clone was counted between two and nine times. The chain joins TRBV18 to TRBJ2-3, with D possibly TRBD2 on 5 matching bases. V lost 3 bases to trimming and J lost 0 bases, with 10 bases between them. This CDR3 spans 15 amino acids. The germline CDR1 and CDR2 sequences are KGHSH and LQKENI. CDR3 amino acids: CASSPWRTSTDTQYF. In DNA, the CDR3 is TGTGCCAGCTCACCCTGGCGGACTAGCACAGATACGCAGTATTTT.

The chain couples TRBV2 to TRBJ2-1, with 7 bases aligning to TRBD1. This CDR3 is 14 amino acids long. V shed 7 bases, J shed 10 bases, and the junction held 13 bases outside the gene matches. The germline V gene encodes CDR1 SNHLY and CDR2 FYNNEI. The CDR3 loop is CASTRTGVLGEQFF. The CDR3 DNA reads TGTGCCAGCACACGGACAGGAGTTTTGGGGGAGCAGTTCTTC.

The V call is TRBV5-1, the J call TRBJ1-6, with 7 nucleotides matching TRBD1. Germline-derived CDR1 and CDR2 are SGHRS and YFSETQ. Trimming took 7 bases from V and 8 from J; bases not matched to a gene: 6. The CDR3 totals 13 residues. As DNA, the CDR3 is TGCGCCAGCTACGACAGGGAGGATTCACCCCTCCACTTT. Its translation is CASYDREDSPLHF.

V is TRBV5-6 and J is TRBJ2-3, with 12 bases aligning to TRBD2. J gave up 3 bases and V 0 bases, and 5 bases lay outside the gene matches. The germline V gene has CDR1 SGHDT and CDR2 YYEEEE. CDR3 length: 17 amino acids. The CDR3 protein is CASSLGLAGVHTDTQYF. The DNA of the CDR3 is TGTGCCAGCAGCTTGGGACTAGCGGGAGTTCATACAGATACGCAGTATTTT.

The chain recombines TRBV27 with TRBJ1-2; possible D gene TRBD1, 6 bases. The CDR3 spans 12 residues. CDR1 and CDR2 (germline): MNHEY, SMNVEV (reference sequence). Deletions cut 6 bases from V and 10 bases from J, with 15 bases between. The CDR3 coding sequence is TGTGCCAGCAGCCCGGGACATTTCCCCTACACCTTC. The encoded protein is CASSPGHFPYTF.

This rearrangement joins TRBV5-4 to TRBJ2-3, with TRBD2 matching over 16 bases. The germline V gene has CDR1 SGHNT and CDR2 YYREEE (reference sequence). CDR3 size: 16 residues. The junction had 9 bases not matched to a gene; V was cut back by 4 bases and J by 10 bases. CDR3: CASSPGGGTSGGAQYF. The CDR3 DNA sequence: TGTGCCAGCAGCCCCGGGGGGGGGACTAGCGGGGGGGCGCAGTATTTT.

This sequence joins TRBV19 and TRBJ2-1; D is possibly TRBD1 (7 bases). Germline V gene lookup returns CDR1 LNHDA and CDR2 SQIVND (reference sequence). The CDR3 consists of 17 residues. The V and J ends lost 3 bases and 6 bases respectively, with 21 bases between them. Here the CDR3 DNA reads TGTGCCAGTAGTATCCGGGGGACGACAGGGAGAAGCAATGAGCAGTTCTTC. Translation: CASSIRGTTGRSNEQFF.

CDR3 in DNA: TGCGCCAGCAGCCCGGTAGCGGGGCAAGAGACCCAGTACTTC. Translation: CASSPVAGQETQYF. This chain joins TRBV5-1 and TRBJ2-5, with TRBD2 matching over 8 bases. The ends lost 4 bases at V and 2 bases at J; junction bases unmatched: 4. This CDR3 is built from 14 residues. Germline assignment: CDR1 SGHRS and CDR2 YFSETQ.

This clone was observed once. The rearrangement joins TRBV5-1 to TRBJ2-5, with D tentatively TRBD2 (6 bases). There are 13 residues in the CDR3. With 4 bases removed from V and 1 base from J, the gap between germline ends came to 8 bases. Germline V lookup: CDR1 SGHRS, CDR2 YFSETQ. The CDR3 reads CASSGGTQETQYF. In DNA form, the CDR3 reads TGCGCCAGCAGCGGGGGGACCCAAGAGACCCAGTACTTC.

The chain is built from TRBV6-4 and TRBJ2-1; the match to TRBD2 covers 13 bases. V was clipped by 5 bases and J by 7 bases; unmatched bases: 5. The CDR3 covers 15 residues. The V gene's germline CDR1 is MRHNA and CDR2 SNTAGT. CDR3: CASSTSGGAQNEQFF. The CDR3, as DNA: TGTGCCAGCAGTACTAGCGGGGGGGCCCAAAATGAGCAGTTCTTC.

This clone was seen more than once but under ten times. The CDR3 DNA reads as TGTGCCAGCACCCCGCGGTACTATGGCTACACCTTC. Protein product: CASTPRYYGYTF. The V call is TRBV28, the J call TRBJ1-2; D not certain. V was pared by 7 bases and J by 3 bases, with 9 bases between. This CDR3 contains 12 residues. From germline, CDR1 is MDHEN and CDR2 SYDVKM.

The chain links TRBV30 to TRBJ2-6; TRBD1 is a possible D gene (6 bases). The CDR3 has 19 amino acids. V lost 5 bases, J lost 1 base, and 24 bases lay in between. Looked up from germline, CDR1 is GTSNPN and CDR2 is SVGIG (reference sequence). The CDR3 nucleotides are TGTGCCTGGGCTCCCCTCACGAGACTAACAGGGTCTGGGGCCAACGTCCTGACTTTC. Amino acids: CAWAPLTRLTGSGANVLTF.

This clone appeared a few times. The chain links TRBV25-1 to TRBJ2-1, with 7 bases that match TRBD2. J lost 3 bases, V lost 5 bases, and 10 bases had no gene match. This CDR3 has 16 amino acids. Germline V gene data show CDR1 as MGHDK and CDR2 as SYGVNS. CDR3 region: CASSPRASGLYNEQFF. The CDR3 DNA is TGTGCCAGCAGTCCCCGGGCTAGCGGACTCTACAATGAGCAGTTCTTC.

V gene TRBV12-5 combines with J gene TRBJ2-1, with 11 bases fitting TRBD1. Per the germline V gene, CDR1 is LGHNT and CDR2 is FRNRAP. Trimming took 5 bases from V and 0 from J; bases not matched to a gene: 9. The CDR3 runs 18 residues. CDR3 residues: CASGLGTGGVSSYNEQFF. The CDR3 DNA is TGTGCTAGTGGTCTGGGGACAGGGGGAGTCAGCTCCTACAATGAGCAGTTCTTC.

This clone was found a few times. The chain is built from TRBV9 and TRBJ1-6; TRBD1 matches 7 bases. CDR3 size: 17 residues. V was pared by 0 bases and J by 7 bases, with 10 bases of the junction left unmatched. Germline CDR1 reads SGDLS; CDR2 reads YYNGEE. CDR3 region: CASSVGPRQGTNSPLHF. DNA for the CDR3: TGTGCCAGCAGCGTAGGTCCAAGACAGGGAACCAATTCACCCCTCCACTTT.

The chain couples TRBV4-3 to TRBJ2-1; TRBD2 matches at 9 bases. The CDR3 covers 14 residues. J was trimmed by 8 bases and V by 8 bases; bases with no gene match: 10. Germline V gene data show CDR1 as LGHNA and CDR2 as YSLEER. CDR3 sequence (DNA): TGCGCCAGCTCTCGGGCGGGAGGGGGGGATGAGCAGTTCTTC. Translated: CASSRAGGGDEQFF.

The V and J genes are TRBV6-6 and TRBJ1-2; 7 positions agree with TRBD1. Germline V lookup: CDR1 MNHNY, CDR2 SVGAGI (reference sequence). Trimming removed 6 bases from V and 6 bases from J; junction bases left unmatched: 7. This CDR3 comprises 13 residues. The CDR3 region has the DNA TGTGCCAGCAGCACCGGGACAGTGAATGGCTACACCTTC. Translated, it gives CASSTGTVNGYTF.

This chain's CDR3 is CASSPHATGPNSPLHF. CDR3 nucleotides: TGCGCCAGCAGCCCACACGCGACAGGCCCCAATTCACCCCTCCACTTT. The chain carries TRBV5-1 and TRBJ1-6; TRBD1 is a possible D gene (6 bases). The CDR3 sequence is 16 residues long. V was shortened by 4 bases and J by 7 bases, with 18 bases between the two germline ends. Germline V gene data show CDR1 as SGHRS and CDR2 as YFSETQ.

This chain joins TRBV4-2 and TRBJ1-2; TRBD1 might be the D (6 bases). V lost 1 base and J 1 base, leaving 7 bases between the germline ends. The CDR3 is 14 residues long. Germline V CDR1 and CDR2: LGHNA, YNFKEQ. In nucleotides, the CDR3 is TGTGCCAGCAGCCAAGGAGGGGGTAACTATGGCTACACCTTC. The encoded protein is CASSQGGGNYGYTF.

V usage is TRBV19 and J usage is TRBJ2-1, with 13 positions matching TRBD2. The CDR3 runs to 15 residues. V lost 6 bases to trimming and J lost 9 bases; unmatched junction nucleotides: 8. The germline V gene encodes CDR1 LNHDA and CDR2 SQIVND (reference sequence). CDR3 nucleotide sequence: TGTGCCAGTAGCCAACTAGCGGGAGGGCCGGTTGAGCAGTTCTTC. Encoded protein: CASSQLAGGPVEQFF.

The chain has TRBV15 and TRBJ1-2, with D tentatively TRBD1 (5 bases). The CDR3 has 13 residues. The V and J ends lost 5 bases and 3 bases respectively, with 10 bases between them. In germline, CDR1 is LNHNV, CDR2 YYDKDF (reference sequence). The CDR3 loop is CATSPGGDYGYTF. The CDR3 DNA reads TGTGCCACCAGCCCCGGGGGGGACTATGGCTACACCTTC. Filled out from reference TRBV15 and TRBJ1-2, the complete variable domain reads DAMVIQNPRYQVTQFGKPVTLSCSQTLNHNVMYWYQQKSSQAPKLLFHYYDKDFNNEADTPDNFQSRRPNTSFCFLDIRSPGLGDTAMYLCATSPGGDYGYTFGSGTRLTVV.